Each of the 12 T cell receptor beta chains below was sequenced from the same sample in a study of technical replicates of blood from several donors. The data were produced by immunoSEQ multiplex PCR, yet TCRdb's version contains in-frame clones alone and is incomplete. The data contain tens of thousands of clones, around 94% of them singletons. Sequenced: T cells isolated from PBMCs. The receptors here all came from a human donor in good health.

The sample holds one count of this clone. This rearrangement joins TRBV13 to TRBJ1-1, with 7 bases fitting TRBD1. V trimming: 3 bases; J trimming: 0 bases; junction bases outside the gene matches: 4. The CDR3 spans 15 residues. CDR1 and CDR2 (germline): PRHDT, FYEKMQ (reference sequence). The CDR3 spells CASSFQGDLNTEAFF. In DNA form, the CDR3 reads TGTGCCAGCAGCTTCCAGGGGGACCTGAACACTGAAGCTTTCTTT.

The chain couples TRBV10-1 to TRBJ2-3; a weak D match, TRBD2 (5 bases). Germline loops: CDR1 WNHNN, CDR2 SYGVQD (reference sequence). V lost 5 bases and J 10 bases, leaving 10 bases between the germline ends. This CDR3 is built from 11 residues. DNA of the CDR3: TGCGCCAGCAGTCCCGGGATAGCGCAGTATTTT. This gives the protein CASSPGIAQYF.

This chain joins TRBV2 and TRBJ2-7; 7 bases are shared with TRBD2. Per the germline V gene, CDR1 is SNHLY and CDR2 is FYNNEI. This CDR3 has 15 amino acids. J lost 4 bases, V lost 8 bases, and 14 bases had no gene match. CDR3 sequence: CASYFRGSGSYEQYF. In DNA, the CDR3 is TGTGCCAGCTACTTTCGCGGGAGTGGATCGTACGAGCAGTACTTC.

The V gene is TRBV11-2, the J gene TRBJ2-7, with no clear D. Trimming cost V 1 base and J 4 bases, with 17 bases left between them. The CDR3 contains 16 residues. The germline V gene has CDR1 SGHAT and CDR2 FQNNGV. The CDR3 sequence: CASSLVYGVSAYEQYF. The CDR3 DNA reads as TGTGCCAGCAGCTTAGTTTATGGAGTTTCTGCATACGAGCAGTACTTC.

The chain recombines TRBV28 with TRBJ1-1; tentatively, D is TRBD1 (5 bases). Deletions cut 0 bases from V and 5 bases from J, with 10 bases between. Germline V gene lookup returns CDR1 MDHEN and CDR2 SYDVKM. The CDR3 length is 14 residues. The CDR3, as DNA: TGTGCCAGCAGTTTATGGGTCCAGGGTACTGAAGCTTTCTTT. It translates to CASSLWVQGTEAFF.

This chain joins TRBV7-9 and TRBJ2-7, with D tentatively TRBD2 (5 bases). Germline V CDR1 and CDR2: SEHNR, FQNEAQ (reference sequence). The germline V and J ends were trimmed by 4 bases and 6 bases, with 19 bases remaining between them. The CDR3 has 15 amino acids. CDR3 DNA: TGTGCCAGCAGCTCGTCATGGGGAGAGAGTGGCGAGCAGTACTTC. Translation gives CASSSSWGESGEQYF.

V is TRBV7-2 and J is TRBJ2-7; 9 bases are a match to TRBD1. V lost 5 bases to trimming and J lost 3 bases; unmatched junction nucleotides: 11. The CDR3 consists of 16 residues. The germline V gene encodes CDR1 SGHTA and CDR2 FQGNSA. CDR3 DNA sequence: TGTGCCAGCAGCCCGGGACAGGGCGAGGTAAGCTACGAGCAGTACTTC. Its protein product is CASSPGQGEVSYEQYF.

The chain carries TRBV5-1 and TRBJ2-1; 10 bases are a match to TRBD2. This CDR3 is built from 16 residues. V lost 0 bases to trimming and J lost 0 bases; unmatched junction nucleotides: 0. Germline CDR1 SGHRS, CDR2 YFSETQ. This CDR3 reads CASSLASGSSYNEQFF. The CDR3 coding sequence is TGCGCCAGCAGCTTGGCTAGCGGGAGCTCCTACAATGAGCAGTTCTTC.

CDR3 protein: CASSPRLADPLPGANVLTF. The CDR3 nucleotides are TGTGCCAGCAGCCCGCGACTAGCGGATCCCCTTCCTGGGGCCAACGTCCTGACTTTC. The chain couples TRBV12-1 to TRBJ2-6; the table's TRBD2 call for D was not verified on the DNA. TRBV12-1 is flagged as a pseudogene. The CDR3 contains 19 residues.

This chain joins TRBV7-9 and TRBJ1-1, with D perhaps TRBD1 (6 bases). Between the trimmed V and J ends, which lost 3 bases and 1 base, there was a span of 9 bases. In germline, CDR1 is SEHNR, CDR2 FQNEAQ (reference sequence). The CDR3 consists of 14 residues. The CDR3 DNA is TGTGCCAGCAGCTTCTCACAGGGGAACACTGAAGCTTTCTTT. It encodes CASSFSQGNTEAFF.

V gene TRBV4-1 combines with J gene TRBJ2-7, with 7 positions matching TRBD2. Unmatched junction bases numbered 6, after V lost 4 bases and J lost 0 bases. Germline V gene sequence: CDR1 MGHRA, CDR2 YSYEKL. CDR3 length: 15 amino acids. CDR3 loop: CASSLGGEGSYEQYF. The CDR3 DNA reads TGCGCCAGCAGCCTGGGGGGGGAAGGCTCCTACGAGCAGTACTTC.

The chain is built from TRBV11-2 and TRBJ1-2; TRBD1 agrees at 8 bases. This CDR3 spans 13 amino acids. The ends lost 6 bases at V and 5 bases at J; junction bases unmatched: 5. Germline V gives CDR1 SGHAT, CDR2 FQNNGV. CDR3 bases: TGTGCCAGCAGGCTAACAGGGGGGTATGGCTACACCTTC. It codes for CASRLTGGYGYTF.